These 4 T cell receptor beta chains came from one sample sequenced in a study of Graves' ophthalmopathy and Graves' hyperthyroidism. Amplification from RNA transcripts yielded the TCR beta CDR3 regions. An opening RT-PCR round employed HTBI primers and preceded a second-round multiplex PCR. Using its own MiXCR run on the multiplex PCR reads, TCRdb lists one record per CDR3 protein. The table records around 1.1 million distinct CDR3 sequences, 35% to 40% of them present only once. The source material was peripheral blood or thyroid tissue (not recorded which). These receptors were collected from an adult man with Graves' hyperthyroidism.

In this sample, this clonotype turned up many times. This rearrangement joins TRBV9 to TRBJ1-1; 7 nucleotides align to TRBD1. The germline V gene encodes CDR1 SGDLS and CDR2 YYNGEE. The CDR3 is 16 amino acids. The ends lost 0 bases at V and 0 bases at J; junction bases unmatched: 5. In nucleotides, the CDR3 is TGTGCCAGCAGCGTAGGTTTCGGGACAGTGAACACTGAAGCTTTCTTT. Protein: CASSVGFGTVNTEAFF.

This clonotype was detected only a few times. This chain joins TRBV6-6 and TRBJ1-5, with D uncertain. Germline CDR1 reads MNHNY; CDR2 reads SVGAGI (reference sequence). V was pared by 4 bases and J by 2 bases, with 12 bases between. This CDR3 contains 15 residues. The CDR3 DNA sequence: TGTGCCAGCAGTTTGACGGTAATTGGCAATCAGCCCCAGCATTTT. This encodes CASSLTVIGNQPQHF.

V gene TRBV2 combines with J gene TRBJ1-1; D ambiguous. Trimming stripped 4 bases from V and 3 bases from J, with 9 bases between. Germline V lookup: CDR1 SNHLY, CDR2 FYNNEI. The CDR3 is 13 amino acids. For the CDR3, the DNA is TGTGCCAGCAGTGTAACGCCCTACACTGAAGCTTTCTTT. This translates into CASSVTPYTEAFF.

This chain uses TRBV29-1 with TRBJ1-4, with unresolved D. V lost 6 bases, J lost 10 bases, and 21 bases lay in between. The germline V gene encodes CDR1 SQVTM and CDR2 ANQGSEA. The CDR3 runs 14 residues. CDR3 in DNA: TGCAGCGTCTCTGATATGAGGGTATGGGGAAAACTGTTTTTT. Translating it yields CSVSDMRVWGKLFF.